The T cell receptor (beta chain) under discussion was sequenced for a study of shared T cell receptors in the human thymus. Germline V CDR1 and CDR2: SEHNR, FQNEAQ (reference sequence). V was shortened by 8 bases and J by 7 bases, with 9 bases between the two germline ends. CDR3 size: 11 residues. Measured with immunoSEQ multiplex PCR; TCRdb has only the in-frame clones, and not every one. The sample has about 380,000 clones, roughly 94% seen once; the top ten hold roughly 0.02%. This TCR derives from a human donor. The chain carries TRBV7-9 and TRBJ2-1; D may be TRBD1 (5 bases). Sequenced sample: thymocytes. In nucleotides, the CDR3 is TGTGCCAGCGGCGCAGGGAATGAGCAGTTCTTC. Translating it yields CASGAGNEQFF.